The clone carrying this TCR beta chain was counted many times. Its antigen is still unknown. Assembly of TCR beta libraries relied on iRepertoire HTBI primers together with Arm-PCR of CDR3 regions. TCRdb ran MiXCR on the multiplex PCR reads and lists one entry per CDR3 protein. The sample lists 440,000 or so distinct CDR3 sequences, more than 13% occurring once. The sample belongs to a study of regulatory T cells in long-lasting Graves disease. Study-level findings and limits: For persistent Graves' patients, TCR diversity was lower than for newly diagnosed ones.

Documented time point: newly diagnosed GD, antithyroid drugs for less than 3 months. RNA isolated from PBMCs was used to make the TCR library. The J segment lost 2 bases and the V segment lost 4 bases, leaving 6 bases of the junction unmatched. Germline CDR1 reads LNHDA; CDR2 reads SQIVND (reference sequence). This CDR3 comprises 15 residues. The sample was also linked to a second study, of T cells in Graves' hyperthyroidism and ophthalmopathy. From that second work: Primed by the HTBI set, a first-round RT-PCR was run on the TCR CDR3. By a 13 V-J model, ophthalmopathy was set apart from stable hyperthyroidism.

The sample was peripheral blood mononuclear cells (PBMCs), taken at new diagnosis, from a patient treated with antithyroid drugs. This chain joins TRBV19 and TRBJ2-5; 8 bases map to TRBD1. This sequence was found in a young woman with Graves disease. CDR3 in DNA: TGTGCCAGTAGTACGGGGGACAGGAGGCAAGAGACCCAGTACTTC. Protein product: CASSTGDRRQETQYF.